The present T cell receptor beta chain was sequenced within a study of Graves' ophthalmopathy and Graves' hyperthyroidism. The CDR3 is 15 amino acids. The V gene end was trimmed by 5 bases and the J gene end by 4 bases; junction bases not matched to a gene: 10. RNA transcripts were the template, and TCR beta CDR3 regions were amplified from them. The authors performed first-round RT-PCR with HTBI primers and then a second-round multiplex PCR. TCRdb recomputed calls from the multiplex PCR reads with MiXCR, one row per CDR3 protein. The sample consists of around 1.1 million distinct CDR3 sequences, roughly two fifths of them appearing once. In this sample, this clonotype turned up many times. Its target is unknown. No donor had other autoimmune disease, uncontrolled infection, pregnancy or lactation. Reliance was placed on clinical symptoms, serum thyroxine, TRAb, thyroid ultrasound and orbital computed tomography for diagnosis.

Study-level findings and limits: The model flagged ophthalmopathy progression at approximately 66% sensitivity and around 72% specificity.

This chain connects TRBV12-3 or TRBV12-4 to TRBJ2-7; TRBD1 matches at 8 bases. The material sequenced was peripheral blood or thyroid tissue (not recorded which). This clonotype was sampled from an adult man with Graves' hyperthyroidism. CDR3 bases: TGTGCCAGCAGTGCCTGGGACAGGTCGCGGTACGAGCAGTACTTC. Translating it yields CASSAWDRSRYEQYF.